This TCR beta chain was sequenced during a study of immune evolution from preneoplasia to lung adenocarcinoma. Only in-frame clones appear in the TCRdb table, and some are missing; sequencing was by immunoSEQ multiplex PCR. Of about 5,000 clones listed, 70% to 90% are singletons. Turning to this clone: No antigen is known for it.

General study findings and limits: Top clone frequencies peaked in normal lung, apparently declining through invasive adenocarcinoma. Highest clonality occurred in KRAS-mutant, not EGFR-mutant or double wild-type, nodules.

The CDR3 length is 16 residues. Looked up from germline, CDR1 is SGHDT and CDR2 is YYEEEE. The ends lost 4 bases at V and 2 bases at J; junction bases unmatched: 11. Material: FFPE atypical adenomatous hyperplasia tissue from the lung. The subset denotes: atypical adenomatous hyperplasia (AAH), lung preneoplasia. The rearrangement uses TRBV5-6 and TRBJ2-5, with TRBD2 identical over 7 bases. The receptor was derived from a person aged 65-85 years with lung adenocarcinoma. The CDR3 nucleotides are TGTGCCAGCAGCGGAGTGTCTCTAGCGGAACAAGAGACCCAGTACTTC. It specifies CASSGVSLAEQETQYF.